One and the same sample provided the 8 T cell receptor beta chains below, sequenced in a study of preoperative IRX-2 immunotherapy in early breast cancer (dated 2019 in TCRdb). According to the study, the label for this sample's treatment or condition signals: preoperative locoregional IRX-2 cytokine immunotherapy. The method was the immunoSEQ multiplex PCR assay. TCRdb mirrors the immuneACCESS table, restricted to in-frame sequences. Some clones are absent from its copies; in checked studies, under half trace to an unresolved V gene, and the reason for the others is unknown. The sample has 60,000 or so clones on record, roughly 95% of them singletons. Under 2% of the sample goes to the ten largest clones. Sample acquisition took place from a patient treated with IRX-2 immunotherapy. These receptors were taken from a human donor with breast cancer.

In this sample, this clone turned up once. The rearrangement joins TRBV6-6 to TRBJ1-1, with D possibly TRBD1 on 5 matching bases. CDR3 size: 15 residues. The germline V gene encodes CDR1 MNHNY and CDR2 SVGAGI (reference sequence). V dropped 4 bases and J dropped 7 bases, with 19 bases sitting between them. The CDR3 nucleotides read TGTGCCAGCAGTTCAGGACCCTCCGAGGGGAATGAAGCTTTCTTT. Translation: CASSSGPSEGNEAFF.

The chain uses TRBV7-3 and TRBJ2-6; 7 bases line up with TRBD1. The CDR3 runs 16 residues. CDR1 is SGHTA, CDR2 FQGTGA, per germline. V lost 4 bases to trimming and J lost 4 bases; unmatched junction nucleotides: 7. Here the CDR3 reads CASSSQGGEGANVLTF. For the CDR3, the DNA is TGTGCCAGCAGCTCCCAAGGGGGCGAGGGGGCCAACGTCCTGACTTTC.

Worth noting for this clone: The same CDR3 is also encoded by other DNA sequences in this sample. The chain carries TRBV28 and TRBJ1-2; 8 nucleotides line up with TRBD1. The CDR3 loop spans 18 amino acids. Germline V gene lookup returns CDR1 MDHEN and CDR2 SYDVKM. Germline trimming cut 4 bases from V and 2 bases from J; bases unmatched to any gene: 15. CDR3: CASSSPSTGARPNYGYTF. CDR3 sequence (DNA): TGTGCCAGCAGTTCCCCCTCGACAGGGGCCCGACCCAACTATGGCTACACCTTC.

In this sample, this clone turned up a few times. The chain is built from TRBV15 and TRBJ2-2, with TRBD1 matching over 9 bases. Germline V gene data show CDR1 as LNHNV and CDR2 as YYDKDF (reference sequence). V lost 3 bases and J lost 7; bases outside the gene matches: 3. The CDR3 is made up of 14 amino acids. The CDR3 DNA reads as TGTGCCACCAGCAGGGACAGGGGTATCGGGGAGCTGTTTTTT. It codes for CATSRDRGIGELFF.

The chain has TRBV7-2 and TRBJ1-6; 7 bases agree with TRBD1. The J segment lost 13 bases and the V segment lost 1 base, leaving 13 bases of the junction unmatched. Germline V gene lookup returns CDR1 SGHTA and CDR2 FQGNSA. The CDR3 is 16 amino acids. The CDR3 DNA is TGTGCCAGCAGCTTAGATGGGGGACAGCTGCTGGATCCCCTCCACTTT. It encodes CASSLDGGQLLDPLHF.

V and J are TRBV15 and TRBJ1-6, with 10 bases that match TRBD1. This CDR3 spans 13 amino acids. Germline CDR1 and CDR2: LNHNV and YYDKDF (reference sequence). V lost 8 bases to trimming and J lost 10 bases; unmatched junction nucleotides: 5. The CDR3 DNA follows: TGTGCCACCGGGGACAGGGGATCCTCACCCCTCCACTTT. It translates to CATGDRGSSPLHF.

The CDR3 sequence: CASSKGRNNEKLFF. The CDR3 DNA is TGCGCCAGCAGCAAGGGCAGGAACAATGAAAAACTGTTTTTT. V is TRBV4-3 and J is TRBJ1-4, with D uncertain. Germline V CDR1 and CDR2: LGHNA, YSLEER. Trimming stripped 5 bases from V and 5 bases from J, with 12 bases between. The CDR3 runs to 14 residues.

This chain uses TRBV6-6 with TRBJ2-1, with 11 positions matching TRBD2. Trimming at V came to 7 bases and at J to 6 bases, leaving 5 bases not matched to a gene. The CDR3 covers 14 residues. Looked up from germline, CDR1 is MNHNY and CDR2 is SVGAGI (reference sequence). This CDR3 is CASIRGLAANEQFF. The CDR3, as DNA: TGTGCCAGCATCCGGGGACTAGCGGCCAATGAGCAGTTCTTC.